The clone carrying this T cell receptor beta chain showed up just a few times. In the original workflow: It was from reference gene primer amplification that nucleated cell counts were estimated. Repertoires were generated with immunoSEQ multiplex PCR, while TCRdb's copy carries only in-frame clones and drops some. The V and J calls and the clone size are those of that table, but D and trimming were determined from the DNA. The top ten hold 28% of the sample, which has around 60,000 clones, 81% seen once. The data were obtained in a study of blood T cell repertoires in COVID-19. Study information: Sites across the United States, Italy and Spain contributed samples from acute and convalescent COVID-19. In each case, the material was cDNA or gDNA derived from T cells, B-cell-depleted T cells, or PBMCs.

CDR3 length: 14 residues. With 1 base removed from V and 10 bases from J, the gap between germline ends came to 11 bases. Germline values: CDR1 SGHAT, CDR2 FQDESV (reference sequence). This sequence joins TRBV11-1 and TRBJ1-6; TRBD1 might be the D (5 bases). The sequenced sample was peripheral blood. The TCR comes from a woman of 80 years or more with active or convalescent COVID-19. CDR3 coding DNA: TGTGCCAGCAGCTTAGGTTTTGGACACTCACCCCTCCACTTT. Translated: CASSLGFGHSPLHF.